These T cell receptor beta chains were read from a single sample in a study of technical replicates of blood from a few donors. Clones were read by immunoSEQ multiplex PCR, and TCRdb kept only the in-frame ones, dropping some. The data show 65,000 to 85,000 clones, with under 95% seen just once and approximately 0.3% held by the top ten. The source material was T cells isolated from PBMCs. These receptors came from a human donor in good health. Each CDR3 is given with its conserved first and last residue. Each record gives: clone size, V gene, D gene, J gene, CDR3 DNA, CDR3 protein. D genes are given only for firm matches. Not all rows give a size; the values are once, few, many and, for expanded clones, a class.

few	TRBV15	TRBD1	TRBJ1-1	TGTGCCACCTCAGACAGGGGTAACACTGAAGCTTTCTTT	CATSDRGNTEAFF
.	TRBV29-1	TRBD1	TRBJ2-3	TGCAGCGCCCACAGGGGGCTCACAGATACGCAGTATTTT	CSAHRGLTDTQYF
.	TRBV2	TRBD2	TRBJ2-4	TGTGCCAGCAGTTGGGCTAGCGGGGTAGCCAAAAACATTCAGTACTTC	CASSWASGVAKNIQYF
.	TRBV12-5	.	TRBJ2-7	TGTGCTAGTGGTTTGACAGGGAGCTCCTACGAGCAGTACTTC	CASGLTGSSYEQYF
.	TRBV10-1	.	TRBJ1-1	TGCGCCAGCAGTGCCAGGGTTGACACTGAAGCTTTCTTT	CASSARVDTEAFF
.	TRBV9	.	TRBJ2-5	TGTGCCAGCACCAGGAGTGGGGGAGGCCAAGAGACCCAGTACTTC	CASTRSGGGQETQYF
.	TRBV5-4	.	TRBJ1-3	TGTGCCAGCAGCCTAGAGGGCTTCGCTGGAAACACCATATATTTT	CASSLEGFAGNTIYF
.	TRBV6-5	TRBD1	TRBJ2-6	TGTGCCAGCAGTTACAGGGGGCCTGGGGCCAACGTCCTGACTTTC	CASSYRGPGANVLTF
once	TRBV5-1	TRBD2	TRBJ2-3	TGCGCCAGCAGCTTACAGAGAGCGGGGACAGATACGCAGTATTTT	CASSLQRAGTDTQYF
.	TRBV29-1	.	TRBJ2-1	TGCAGCGCGGGTAATGAGCAGTTCTTC	CSAGNEQFF
.	TRBV28	.	TRBJ2-5	TGTGCCAGCAGTCCCCGGGTCAACTACCTTCAGCCCATAGCCCAAGAGACCCAGTACTTC	CASSPRVNYLQPIAQETQYF
.	TRBV4-2	.	TRBJ2-5	TGTGCCAGCAGCCAAGATTTGGGAGCGGGAGAGACCCAGTACTTC	CASSQDLGAGETQYF
.	TRBV13	TRBD2	TRBJ2-5	TGTGCCAGCAGCGCGCGGGGGGGCGAGACCCAGTACTTC	CASSARGGETQYF
.	TRBV7-9	TRBD2	TRBJ2-1	TGCCTAGTTTTGGACCCGGCTAGCGGGAATGAGCAGTTCTTC	CLVLDPASGNEQFF
.	TRBV9	.	TRBJ2-3	TGTGCCAGCAGCGGGGGCCGGATGGGCACAGATACGCAGTATTTT	CASSGGRMGTDTQYF
once	TRBV11-2	.	TRBJ2-1	TGTGCCAGCAGAATAGGGGGTGACAATGAGCAGTTCTTC	CASRIGGDNEQFF
.	TRBV29-1	.	TRBJ2-6	TGCAGCGCCCGGCTCGGGCGGACAAGCTCTGGGGCCAACGTCCTGACTTTC	CSARLGRTSSGANVLTF